This passage covers 9 T cell receptor beta chains from one sample sequenced in a study of blood T cell repertoires in COVID-19. Assay used: immunoSEQ multiplex PCR; TCRdb lists only in-frame clones, some missing. The table shows about 69,000 clones, with roughly 73% occurring only once. Sample: peripheral blood. These receptors were taken from a human donor in a cohort sampled during active COVID-19.

This chain joins TRBV6-5 and TRBJ2-1; 8 bases are a match to TRBD2. J was trimmed by 4 bases and V by 8 bases; bases with no gene match: 7. The CDR3 runs 14 residues. Germline assignment: CDR1 MNHEY and CDR2 SVGAGI. CDR3 bases: TGTGCCAGCCTGAGGGAGCGGGAGTACAATGAGCAGTTCTTC. This encodes CASLREREYNEQFF.

This clone was found a few times. The rearrangement links TRBV3-1 (or the pseudogene TRBV3-2) to TRBJ2-7; TRBD1 matches at 7 bases. CDR3 length: 15 amino acids. J was trimmed by 3 bases and V by 4 bases; bases with no gene match: 9. Germline loops: CDR1 LGHDT, CDR2 YNNKEL (reference sequence). The chain's CDR3 is CASSRATGAGYEQYF. The CDR3 bases are TGTGCCAGCAGCCGCGCTACAGGGGCCGGCTACGAGCAGTACTTC.

The CDR3 sequence: CASRSGTGPGVGQPQHF. The CDR3 DNA is TGTGCCTCACGCTCCGGGACAGGCCCGGGGGTGGGTCAGCCCCAGCATTTT. This sequence joins TRBV10-3 and TRBJ1-5; TRBD1 matches 8 bases. Trimming removed 11 bases from V and 6 bases from J; junction bases left unmatched: 21. This CDR3 spans 17 amino acids. Germline V gene sequence: CDR1 ENHRY, CDR2 SYGVKD.

On this clone: Different DNA sequences within this sample yield the same CDR3. The chain uses TRBV5-1 and TRBJ2-5, with 9 bases that match TRBD1. This CDR3 comprises 15 residues. Germline-derived CDR1 and CDR2 are SGHRS and YFSETQ. The J segment lost 1 base and the V segment lost 4 bases, leaving 5 bases of the junction unmatched. The CDR3 loop is CASSPGTGPQETQYF. In nucleotides, the CDR3 is TGCGCCAGCAGCCCCGGGACAGGGCCCCAAGAGACCCAGTACTTC.

The chain combines TRBV10-3 with TRBJ2-5; TRBD1 aligns across 8 bases. Germline V gene lookup returns CDR1 ENHRY and CDR2 SYGVKD. This CDR3 region has 16 residues. Trimming at V came to 3 bases and at J to 0 bases, leaving 6 bases not matched to a gene. The CDR3 loop reads CAISDNRGMYQETQYF. Here the CDR3 DNA reads TGTGCCATCAGTGACAACAGGGGGATGTACCAAGAGACCCAGTACTTC.

The chain recombines TRBV2 with TRBJ1-4, with 8 positions matching TRBD1. This CDR3 has 13 amino acids. V dropped 4 bases and J dropped 17; count of bases not matched to a gene: 12. The germline V gene has CDR1 SNHLY and CDR2 FYNNEI. CDR3 in amino acids: CASSGGLGQVRFF. CDR3 bases: TGTGCCAGCAGTGGGGGTTTGGGACAGGTCCGATTTTTT.

This clone was found a few times. This sequence joins TRBV6-1 and TRBJ1-4; perhaps TRBD1 as D (6 bases). CDR1 and CDR2 (germline): MNHNS, SASEGT. V gave up 3 bases and J gave up 0 bases, with 8 bases separating them. The CDR3 contains 15 residues. CDR3 protein: CASSDAGATNEKLFF. DNA for the CDR3: TGTGCCAGCAGTGATGCAGGGGCAACTAATGAAAAACTGTTTTTT.

Written as DNA, the CDR3 is TGCGCCAGCAGCTTGCAATGGAGGAACACTGAAGCTTTCTTT. Translated, it gives CASSLQWRNTEAFF. This chain connects TRBV5-1 to TRBJ1-1; no firm D call. V was trimmed by 1 base and J by 1 base, leaving 8 bases between them. The length of the CDR3 is 14 residues. Germline values: CDR1 SGHRS, CDR2 YFSETQ. Supplemented by reference TRBV5-1 and TRBJ1-1, the full variable domain reads KAGVTQTPRYLIKTRGQQVTLSCSPISGHRSVSWYQQTPGQGLQFLFEYFSETQRNKGNFPGRFSGRQFSNSRSEMNVSTLELGDSALYLCASSLQWRNTEAFFGQGTRLTVV.

This clone turned up a few times. CDR3 sequence: CSASRASGPQETQYF. The CDR3 coding sequence is TGCAGTGCTAGTCGGGCTAGCGGGCCTCAAGAGACCCAGTACTTC. This chain joins TRBV20-1 and TRBJ2-5, with 8 bases identical to TRBD2. V gave up 3 bases and J gave up 2 bases; unmatched junction bases: 8. Germline loops: CDR1 DFQATT, CDR2 SNEGSKA (reference sequence). The CDR3 has 15 residues.